The rows below give T cell receptor beta chains drawn from one sample of a study of naive and memory T cell subsets. TCRdb fed the UMI-ligation and nested PCR reads into MiXCR, producing one record per CDR3 protein. The sample records roughly 91,000 distinct CDR3 sequences, about an eighth being singletons. Sample: central memory CD4+ T cells from blood. The receptors were sampled from a human donor in good health. CDR3s include the opening cysteine and the closing phenylalanine or tryptophan. The order of the fields is V gene, clone size, CDR3 length, J gene, D gene, CDR3 protein, CDR3 DNA. A D gene is named only where the DNA matches it firmly. Some rows mark clone size as missing; the rest say once, few, many or name a class of expanded clone.

>TRBV6-2/TRBV6-3|few|18|TRBJ2-5|TRBD2
CASSLLGVSGRSKETQYF
TGTGCCAGCAGCTTGCTCGGGGTTAGCGGGAGGTCTAAAGAGACCCAGTACTTC
>TRBV7-2|-|16|TRBJ2-5|TRBD2
CASSQNGRGAAETQYF
TGTGCCAGCAGTCAAAATGGGCGGGGGGCTGCAGAGACCCAGTACTTC
>TRBV30|many|12|TRBJ1-2|-
CAWTRSSSGYTF
TGTGCCTGGACTAGGTCCAGTTCTGGCTACACCTTC
>TRBV14|-|14|TRBJ2-1|-
CASSQSRSYNEQFF
TGTGCCAGCAGCCAATCCCGGTCCTACAATGAGCAGTTCTTC
>TRBV5-5|many|16|TRBJ2-1|TRBD2
CASSSRTSGDYNEQFF
TGTGCCAGCAGCAGCCGGACTAGCGGAGACTACAATGAGCAGTTCTTC
>TRBV6-5|-|15|TRBJ1-2|-
CASSYGRSYNYGYTF
TGTGCCAGCAGTTATGGCCGTTCTTATAACTATGGCTACACCTTC
>TRBV4-3|few|16|TRBJ2-1|TRBD2
CASSQGEGLGRNEQFF
TGCGCCAGCAGCCAAGGGGAGGGGCTGGGGCGCAATGAGCAGTTCTTC
>TRBV11-1|-|12|TRBJ2-1|-
CASSLVANEQFF
TGTGCCAGCAGCTTAGTAGCTAATGAGCAGTTCTTC
>TRBV29-1|many|13|TRBJ1-5|-
CSVKLTERGAQHF
TGCAGCGTTAAATTGACGGAGCGTGGGGCCCAGCATTTT
>TRBV5-7|few|16|TRBJ1-1|-
CASSLVALLGEAEAFF
TGTGCCAGCAGCTTGGTCGCGTTACTGGGCGAGGCTGAAGCTTTCTTT
>TRBV24-1|-|14|TRBJ2-1|-
CATSDFVWSNEQFF
TGTGCCACCAGTGACTTCGTTTGGTCCAATGAGCAGTTCTTC
>TRBV5-1|many|12|TRBJ2-3|-
CASSGSLDTQYF
TGCGCCAGCAGCGGAAGTTTAGATACGCAGTATTTT
>TRBV11-2|many|14|TRBJ2-1|-
CASSFRGTYNEQFF
TGTGCCAGCAGCTTCCGAGGAACCTACAATGAGCAGTTCTTC
>TRBV12-3/TRBV12-4|-|15|TRBJ1-1|-
CASSLGGHRDTEAFF
TGTGCCAGCAGTTTAGGGGGGCACAGGGACACTGAAGCTTTCTTT
>TRBV28|few|15|TRBJ1-2|-
CASSLATTVAGGYTF
TGTGCCAGCAGTTTAGCCACAACAGTTGCGGGGGGCTACACCTTC
>TRBV2|-|13|TRBJ2-1|-
CASRKEQGNEQFF
TGTGCCAGCAGGAAAGAACAGGGAAATGAGCAGTTCTTC
>TRBV29-1|few|13|TRBJ1-3|-
CSVAGGGGNTIYF
TGCAGCGTTGCAGGAGGAGGTGGAAACACCATATATTTT
>TRBV30|few|15|TRBJ1-5|TRBD1
CAWSTMTGGNQPQHF
TGTGCCTGGAGTACCATGACAGGGGGCAATCAGCCCCAGCATTTT